Described below is a single T cell receptor beta chain sequence and its context. Its antigen is currently unknown. Germline loops: CDR1 SGDLS, CDR2 YYNGEE. V gave up 4 bases and J gave up 5 bases, with 15 bases separating them. This CDR3 is 14 amino acids long. Through a sample-barcoded 5' primer and a J-beta primer mix, a second PCR was run for roughly 7 to 12 cycles. TCRdb reanalysed the 5' RACE reads using MiXCR and keeps one entry per CDR3 protein. The table lists around 780,000 distinct CDR3 sequences, roughly 56% of them singletons. The data derive from a study of blood T cells in healthy people across ages. Broader study findings: It was not possible, with unsorted PBMCs, to conclusively compare naive and antigen-experienced cells.

The specimen sequenced was blood. This chain connects TRBV9 to TRBJ1-2, with a possible D match to TRBD1 (6 bases). The sequence derives from a middle-aged man in good health. Here the CDR3 DNA reads TGTGCCAGCAGCAGTACAGGGATGCCTTATGGCTACACCTTC. Protein: CASSSTGMPYGYTF.